This is a list of T cell receptor beta chains from one sample in a study of blood T cell repertoires in COVID-19. This table comes from immunoSEQ multiplex PCR, and its TCRdb copy is limited to in-frame clones, with some not included. The repertoire consists of about 270,000 clones, with less than 85% occurring once and the leading ten covering around 3.2%. The sequenced sample was peripheral blood. These receptors were collected from a woman aged 18-29 years with acute or convalescent COVID-19. The CDR3 runs from the conserved cysteine through the conserved F or W. A D gene is named only where the DNA matches it firmly. Part of the rows lack a size; the others show once, few, many or a class for expanded clones.

d_call	v_call	j_call	clone_size	cdr3_nt	cdr3_aa
TRBD2	TRBV15	TRBJ2-3	few	TGTGCCACCAGCAGAGACCCTCCTAGCGGGACCACCACAGATACGCAGTATTTT	CATSRDPPSGTTTDTQYF
-	TRBV3-1/TRBV3-2	TRBJ2-2	-	TGTGCCAGCAGCCAAGTAGGGGATGGGACCGGGGAGCTGTTTTTT	CASSQVGDGTGELFF
TRBD1	TRBV5-4	TRBJ1-4	-	TGTGCCAGCAGCTTGGACCCGGGACAGGGTGAAAAACTGTTTTTT	CASSLDPGQGEKLFF
TRBD2	TRBV10-1	TRBJ2-3	-	TGCGCCAGCAGAGGGACTAGCGGGAACGCAGATACGCAGTATTTT	CASRGTSGNADTQYF
-	TRBV29-1	TRBJ1-1	-	TGCAGCGTTGTGAGTGCGAACACTGAAGCTTTCTTT	CSVVSANTEAFF
TRBD2	TRBV28	TRBJ2-7	-	TGTGCCAGCAGCCAACTGACTAGCGTGCCCTACGAGCAGTACTTC	CASSQLTSVPYEQYF
TRBD1	TRBV19	TRBJ1-5	-	TGTGCCAGTAGTACTTCTGGGACAGCATATAGCAATCAGCCCCAGCATTTT	CASSTSGTAYSNQPQHF
TRBD2	TRBV7-9	TRBJ2-2	-	TGTGCCAGCAGCTTAGAGACTAGCGGGAACACCGGGGAGCTGTTTTTT	CASSLETSGNTGELFF
TRBD2	TRBV20-1	TRBJ2-5	-	TGCAGTGTTCCGCGGGAGGAGACCCAGTACTTC	CSVPREETQYF
TRBD2	TRBV25-1	TRBJ2-3	-	TGTGCCAGCAGCAGCAGTAGCGGGAGTGGGGCAGATACGCAGTATTTT	CASSSSSGSGADTQYF
TRBD2	TRBV6-2/TRBV6-3	TRBJ2-7	few	TGTGCCAGCAGTCGACTAGCGGGAGGGGGCTACGAGCAGTACTTC	CASSRLAGGGYEQYF
-	TRBV27	TRBJ2-1	-	TGTGCCAGCAGTTCCAGGGGCTGGGAATACAATGAGCAGTTCTTC	CASSSRGWEYNEQFF
-	TRBV11-2	TRBJ1-1	-	TGTGCCAGCAGCTTACGTGGAGGTGGCACTGAAGCTTTCTTT	CASSLRGGGTEAFF
-	TRBV2	TRBJ2-3	-	TGTGCCCAGGAGGCGGGGAGCACAGATACGCAGTATTTT	CAQEAGSTDTQYF
-	TRBV7-2	TRBJ2-2	-	TGTGCCAGCAGCTTAGTGGTCGGGGGAGTCAAGACCGGGGAGCTGTTTTTT	CASSLVVGGVKTGELFF
TRBD1	TRBV10-1	TRBJ1-4	-	TGCGCCAGCTCGGGACAGCTTAATGAAAAACTGTTTTTT	CASSGQLNEKLFF
TRBD1	TRBV28	TRBJ1-3	-	TGTGCCAGCAGTTTAGGGGGACAGATCTCTGGAAACACCATATATTTT	CASSLGGQISGNTIYF
-	TRBV3-1/TRBV3-2	TRBJ2-3	-	TGTGTGACCGGGAGCGCAGATACGCAGTATTTT	CVTGSADTQYF
-	TRBV20-1	TRBJ1-4	-	TGCAGTGCCCGGTCCGGAAAACTGTTTTTT	CSARSGKLFF
TRBD2	TRBV30	TRBJ2-1	-	TGTGCCTGGAGTGATAATAGCGGGAGAGCCTCCTACAATGAGCAGTTCTTC	CAWSDNSGRASYNEQFF
TRBD2	TRBV6-2/TRBV6-3	TRBJ2-5	-	TGTGCCAGCAGCCCCGGGAGGGCCCTGCGAGAGACCCAGTACTTC	CASSPGRALRETQYF
-	TRBV28	TRBJ1-2	-	TGTGCCAGCAGCGTGTCTTACCTAAACTATGGCTACACCTTC	CASSVSYLNYGYTF
TRBD2	TRBV6-5	TRBJ2-3	few	TGTGCCATCCGAAGCGGGATAGGCACAGATACGCAGTATTTT	CAIRSGIGTDTQYF
TRBD2	TRBV28	TRBJ2-5	-	TGTGCCAGCAGTGCCGGACTAGCGGGAGTTCGAGAGACCCAGTACTTC	CASSAGLAGVRETQYF
TRBD1	TRBV9	TRBJ2-2	-	TGTGCCAGCAGCGTAGAGGGGGCGCGGTTTTTCGGGGAGCTGTTTTTT	CASSVEGARFFGELFF
TRBD1	TRBV19	TRBJ2-1	-	TGTGCCAGTAGTATAGGGCAACAGGGGTACAATGAGCAGTTCTTC	CASSIGQQGYNEQFF
TRBD1	TRBV28	TRBJ1-1	few	TGTGCCAGCAGTCAAGACAGGGGGGCAGGGTACACTGAAGCTTTCTTT	CASSQDRGAGYTEAFF
-	TRBV2	TRBJ1-1	-	TGTGCCAGCAGTGCGTACACTGAAGCTTTCTTT	CASSAYTEAFF
-	TRBV5-1	TRBJ1-2	-	TGCGCCAGCAGCTTGGCGCAGGGGCTGATATATGGCTACACCTTC	CASSLAQGLIYGYTF
TRBD2	TRBV7-2	TRBJ2-3	-	TGTGCCAGCAGCTTAAGCGGGAGAAGCCTAACAGATACGCAGTATTTT	CASSLSGRSLTDTQYF
-	TRBV4-1	TRBJ2-1	-	TGCGCCAGCAGCCAAGGCCCCCCTTCAGCGGGTTACTACAATGAGCAGTTCTTC	CASSQGPPSAGYYNEQFF
-	TRBV9	TRBJ1-1	-	TGTGCCAGCAGCCCCCCCGTTGTCGGGGATGAAGACACTGAAGCTTTCTTT	CASSPPVVGDEDTEAFF
TRBD1	TRBV18	TRBJ2-2	-	TGTGCCAGCCCCACGGACAGGGGGAGCACCGGGGAGCTGTTTTTT	CASPTDRGSTGELFF
TRBD1	TRBV2	TRBJ2-7	-	TGTGCCAGCACCACGACAGGGAGCTCCTACGAGCAGTACTTC	CASTTTGSSYEQYF
TRBD2	TRBV29-1	TRBJ2-7	-	TGCAGCTTCCGGACTAGCGGGAGTCTCTACGAGCAGTACTTC	CSFRTSGSLYEQYF
-	TRBV3-1/TRBV3-2	TRBJ2-5	-	TGTGCCAGCAGCCCGGACACAGGGCAAGAGACCCAGTACTTC	CASSPDTGQETQYF
TRBD2	TRBV18	TRBJ2-7	-	TGTGCCAGCTCACCTAATACTAGCGGGAGGGCCTTCGAGCAGTACTTC	CASSPNTSGRAFEQYF
-	TRBV7-2	TRBJ1-5	-	TGTGCCAGCAGTTTAGACAGCTTCAATCAGCCCCAGCATTTT	CASSLDSFNQPQHF
-	TRBV28	TRBJ1-2	-	TGTGCCAGCAGTTTAGGGACAACTAACTATGGCTACACCTTC	CASSLGTTNYGYTF
TRBD1	TRBV6-6	TRBJ1-2	-	TGTGCCAGCAGTTACGATGGACAGGGGTTCGTCAATGGCTACACCTTC	CASSYDGQGFVNGYTF
-	TRBV11-2	TRBJ2-5	many	TGTGCCAGCAGCTTAGTTCCGGGTACCTTTGAAGAGACCCAGTACTTC	CASSLVPGTFEETQYF
-	TRBV10-3	TRBJ2-3	once	TGTGCCCTGGGGGGGGCGGGCCAAGATACGCAGTATTTT	CALGGAGQDTQYF
-	TRBV28	TRBJ1-1	-	TGTGCCAGCAGTTTGGTTGGACACGGCACTGAAGCTTTCTTT	CASSLVGHGTEAFF
TRBD1	TRBV14	TRBJ2-5	-	TGTGCCAGCAGCCACCGGGACAGGGAGATGGAGACCCAGTACTTC	CASSHRDREMETQYF
TRBD1	TRBV7-9	TRBJ1-6	-	TGTGCCAGCAGCTTGACAGGGTCCCTTGATAATTCACCCCTCCACTTT	CASSLTGSLDNSPLHF
TRBD1	TRBV6-5	TRBJ1-1	-	TGTGCCAGCAGTTTTGCTCCGGGGACAGGGGTCGGGGAAGCTTTCTTT	CASSFAPGTGVGEAFF
-	TRBV28	TRBJ2-2	-	TGTGCCACCACCGGGGGTGGGGCGAACACCGGGGAGCTGTTTTTT	CATTGGGANTGELFF
-	TRBV12-3/TRBV12-4	TRBJ2-1	-	TGTGCCAGCAGTCAAAACGGGGTCTGGGAGCAGTTCTTC	CASSQNGVWEQFF
TRBD2	TRBV7-2	TRBJ2-5	-	TGTGCCAGCAGCCCCAGGAGGCGGGAGGGGGAGACCCAGTACTTC	CASSPRRREGETQYF
-	TRBV13	TRBJ2-7	-	TGTGCCAGCAGCTTAGGACCCCCGGGGAGCTCCTACGAGCAGTACTTC	CASSLGPPGSSYEQYF
-	TRBV6-4	TRBJ1-3	-	TGTGCCAGCAGTGACTCGGGCAGAGTACGAAACACCATATATTTT	CASSDSGRVRNTIYF
TRBD1	TRBV7-2	TRBJ1-2	-	TGTGCCAGCAGCTTAAACAGGGGAGGTAATGGCTACACCTTC	CASSLNRGGNGYTF
-	TRBV5-8	TRBJ1-1	-	TGTGCCAGCAGCTTGGTCAGGGACACTGAAGCTTTCTTT	CASSLVRDTEAFF
TRBD1	TRBV5-6	TRBJ2-7	-	TGTGCCAGCAGCCAGGGGGTAGGGAGCTACGAGCAGTACTTC	CASSQGVGSYEQYF
TRBD2	TRBV5-4	TRBJ2-3	-	TGTGCCAGCAGCTTGAAAAGCGGGGGAGATACGCAGTATTTT	CASSLKSGGDTQYF
-	TRBV12-3/TRBV12-4	TRBJ1-1	few	TGTGCCAGCAGTTGGACAGTGAACACTGAAGCTTTCTTT	CASSWTVNTEAFF
-	TRBV30	TRBJ2-7	once	TGTGCCTTGGAGTCCCCAGGGCCCTACGAGCAGTACTTC	CALESPGPYEQYF